The 3 T cell receptor beta chains presented below share a single source sample, sequenced in a study of T-cell reconstitution after alpha-beta-depleted transplantation in children listed by TCRdb under 2016. The library was made by PCR. TCRdb records Illumina HiSeq 2500 as the sequencer. TCR library preparation used molecular barcoding, with unique molecular identifiers applied to normalize quantification of the TCRbeta repertoire. TCRdb trimmed public reads at Q25 via fastp, called clones via MiXCR and kept in-frame beta chains. Rows merge per CDR3 protein into single entries with the most common DNA and genes. This sample has about 250,000 distinct CDR3 sequences in its table, and 20% to 30% of those were observed once. About 5% of the sample belongs to the ten largest clones. In light of the paper, this sample's treatment or condition label describes: allogeneic hematopoietic cell transplantation with graft depleted of TCRalphabeta T cells and CD19 B cells.

The sequencing here drew on PBMCs, mostly from graft donor cells, taken 360 days after TCRalphabeta/CD19-depleted stem cell transplant. The receptor source for this set is a female patient aged 2-9 years who had a stem cell transplant for congenital amegakaryocytic thrombocytopenia, so the T cells may come from the graft donor.

The chain uses TRBV11-2 and TRBJ2-7, with no clear D. Between the trimmed V and J ends, which lost 2 bases and 9 bases, there was a span of 29 bases. Germline V lookup: CDR1 SGHAT, CDR2 FQNNGV. The CDR3 extends over 18 amino acids. This chain's CDR3 is CASSLRPSVGLQYLAQYF. Here the CDR3 DNA reads TGTGCCAGCAGCTTACGGCCAAGTGTGGGTCTTCAATACCTGGCGCAGTACTTC.

There are a few counts of this clonotype. The J gene is TRBJ2-3, the V gene TRBV10-1, with TRBD1 as a possible D gene (6 bases). The germline V gene has CDR1 WNHNN and CDR2 SYGVQD (reference sequence). Deletions cut 4 bases from V and 6 bases from J, with 14 bases between. This CDR3 is built from 14 residues. The CDR3 spells CASSAQGQVDTQYF. In DNA form, the CDR3 reads TGCGCCAGCAGTGCCCAGGGGCAGGTGGATACGCAGTATTTT.

The rearrangement uses TRBV29-1 and TRBJ1-1; the D gene is possibly TRBD1 (6 bases). Trimming shortened V by 8 bases and J by 1 base, and 20 bases separated the two germline ends. CDR1 and CDR2 (germline): SQVTM, ANQGSEA. This CDR3 comprises 15 residues. The CDR3 reads CSFSDLGQSNTEAFF. The DNA for the CDR3 is TGCAGCTTCTCCGACCTAGGACAGTCGAACACTGAAGCTTTCTTT.